The source of this T cell receptor beta chain is a study of shared clonotypes between healthy human individuals. All donors were healthy HIV-negative adults lacking recent acute infections or vaccinations. The CDR3 has 17 amino acids. The germline CDR1 and CDR2 sequences are SGHTA and FQGNSA. With V trimmed by 5 bases and J by 5 bases, 16 bases remained unmatched. Some clones are missing from TCRdb's copy, which holds only in-frame ones; the method was immunoSEQ multiplex PCR. The table records under 1,100,000 clones, roughly 80% of them present only once. The genes are TRBV7-2 and TRBJ2-7; 9 bases match TRBD2. This receptor was taken from a man in his late teens or twenties in good health. Sequencing used memory CD4+ T cells sorted from blood. Subset denoted: CD45RA-negative fraction. Written as DNA, the CDR3 is TGTGCCAGCAGCCGAGTTGCCCTTGGTAGCGGGAGTAACGAGCAGTACTTC. It translates to CASSRVALGSGSNEQYF.